This TCR beta chain was recorded in a study of cytomegalovirus exposure and HLA in healthy donors. Study outcomes and limitations: Among immune exposure information, only CMV serostatus was available. Many donors shared some public TCRs, even though most TCR sequences were rare.

Trimming stripped 2 bases from V and 1 base from J, with 11 bases between. Germline values: CDR1 SGHAT, CDR2 FQDESV (reference sequence). The CDR3 contains 15 residues. On this clone itself: Its specificity is unknown.

With 60 Vbeta and 13 Jbeta primers, the PCR was carried out. Profiled with immunoSEQ multiplex PCR; TCRdb holds only in-frame clones, not every one. The sample includes about 92,000 clones, 55% to 85% seen only once; the top ten take about a sixth. This TCR was recovered from a woman aged 18-35 years in good health and CMV-seropositive. V and J are TRBV11-1 and TRBJ1-1; TRBD1 might be the D (6 bases). Material: PBMCs. CDR3 sequence: CASSLIGQRNTEAFF. The CDR3 DNA sequence: TGTGCCAGCAGCTTAATAGGACAGAGGAACACTGAAGCTTTCTTT.